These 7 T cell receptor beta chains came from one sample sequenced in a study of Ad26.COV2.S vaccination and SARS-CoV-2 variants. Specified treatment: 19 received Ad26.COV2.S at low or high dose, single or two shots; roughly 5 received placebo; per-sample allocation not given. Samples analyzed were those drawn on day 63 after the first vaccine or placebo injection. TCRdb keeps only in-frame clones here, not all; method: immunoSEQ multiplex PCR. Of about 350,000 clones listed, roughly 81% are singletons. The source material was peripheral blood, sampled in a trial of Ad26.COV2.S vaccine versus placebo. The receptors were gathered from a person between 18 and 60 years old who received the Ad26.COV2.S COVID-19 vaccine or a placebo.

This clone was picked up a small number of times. CDR3 coding DNA: TGTGCCAGCAGCACGAATGGGCCAGGGGAGCTGTTTTTT. Translation gives CASSTNGPGELFF. The V call is TRBV6-5, the J call TRBJ2-2; D remains unclear. V lost 6 bases to trimming and J lost 8 bases, with 13 bases between them. CDR1 is MNHEY and CDR2 is SVGAGI in the germline V gene. The CDR3 runs to 13 residues.

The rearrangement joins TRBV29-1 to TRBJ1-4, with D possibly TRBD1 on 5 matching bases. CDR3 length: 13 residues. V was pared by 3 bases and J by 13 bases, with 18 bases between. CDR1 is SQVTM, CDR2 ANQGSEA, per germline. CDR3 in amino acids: CSVDQRGDSILFF. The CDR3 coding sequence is TGCAGCGTTGATCAGAGGGGTGACAGCATACTGTTTTTT.

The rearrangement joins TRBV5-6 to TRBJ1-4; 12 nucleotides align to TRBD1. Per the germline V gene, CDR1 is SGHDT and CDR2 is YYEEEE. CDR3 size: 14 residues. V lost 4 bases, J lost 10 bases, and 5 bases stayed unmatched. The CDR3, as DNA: TGTGCCAGCAGCAGGGACAGGGGGCAGGTAAAACTGTTTTTT. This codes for CASSRDRGQVKLFF.

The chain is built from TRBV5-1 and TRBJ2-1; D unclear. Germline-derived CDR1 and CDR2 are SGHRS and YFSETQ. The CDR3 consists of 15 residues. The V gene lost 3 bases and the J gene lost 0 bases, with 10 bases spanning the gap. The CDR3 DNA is TGCGCCAGCAGCTCTGACCCTTCCTCCTACAATGAGCAGTTCTTC. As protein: CASSSDPSSYNEQFF.

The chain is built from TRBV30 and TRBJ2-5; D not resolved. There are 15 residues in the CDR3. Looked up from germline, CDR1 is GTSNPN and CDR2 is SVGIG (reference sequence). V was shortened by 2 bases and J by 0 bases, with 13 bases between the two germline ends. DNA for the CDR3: TGTGCCTGGAGTAAGTTTGCCCTATACCAAGAGACCCAGTACTTC. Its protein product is CAWSKFALYQETQYF.

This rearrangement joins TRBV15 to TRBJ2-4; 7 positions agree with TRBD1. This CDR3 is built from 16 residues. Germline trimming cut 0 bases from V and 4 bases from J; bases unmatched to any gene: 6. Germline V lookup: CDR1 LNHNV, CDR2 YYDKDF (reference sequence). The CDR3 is CATSRDRGYSKNIQYF. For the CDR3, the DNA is TGTGCCACCAGCAGAGACAGGGGGTATTCGAAAAACATTCAGTACTTC.

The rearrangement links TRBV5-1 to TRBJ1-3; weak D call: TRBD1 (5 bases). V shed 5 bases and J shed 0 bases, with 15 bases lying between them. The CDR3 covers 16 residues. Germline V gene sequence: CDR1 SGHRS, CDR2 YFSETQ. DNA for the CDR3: TGCGCCAGCAGTCTATTGGGGCCAAACTCTGGAAACACCATATATTTT. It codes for CASSLLGPNSGNTIYF.